What follows are 29 T cell receptor beta chains derived from one specimen sequenced in a study of blood T cell repertoires in COVID-19. The method was immunoSEQ multiplex PCR; TCRdb's version includes in-frame clones alone and lacks a portion of them. The data show a few hundred thousand clones, with around 87% seen just once and 1% to 1.5% held by the top ten. Sequencing input: PBMCs or T cells enriched from blood (not recorded which). These receptor sequences come from a man between 25 and 39 years old who had recovered from COVID-19.

The CDR3 loop reads CASRDTAGTGELFF. CDR3 in DNA: TGCGCCAGTCGGGACACCGCCGGCACCGGGGAGCTGTTTTTT. This chain links TRBV5-1 with TRBJ2-2; weak D call: TRBD1 (6 bases). Looked up from germline, CDR1 is SGHRS and CDR2 is YFSETQ. CDR3 size: 14 residues. V was cut by 8 bases and J by 4 bases, with 15 bases left in between.

This sequence joins TRBV7-2 and TRBJ1-5, with D perhaps matching TRBD1 (6 bases). Trimming took off 3 bases at V and 3 bases at J, with 12 bases between the two ends. The CDR3 spans 15 residues. CDR1 SGHTA and CDR2 FQGNSA come from the germline V gene. The DNA of the CDR3 is TGTGCCAGCAGCTTGAACTCAGGGGCCAATCAGCCCCAGCATTTT. Translated: CASSLNSGANQPQHF.

A single count supports this clone. The chain recombines TRBV19 with TRBJ2-3, with TRBD2 matching 15 bases. Trimming took 4 bases from V and 5 from J; bases not matched to a gene: 4. Germline-derived CDR1 and CDR2 are LNHDA and SQIVND (reference sequence). This CDR3 is built from 16 residues. The CDR3 spells CASSTPGLAGGDTQYF. The CDR3, as DNA: TGTGCCAGTAGTACGCCGGGACTAGCGGGGGGAGATACGCAGTATTTT.

The chain links TRBV12-3 or TRBV12-4 to TRBJ1-2, with D possibly being TRBD1 (6 bases). V was trimmed by 4 bases and J by 8 bases, leaving 11 bases between them. The CDR3 has 12 amino acids. The CDR3 spells CASSSLRGGYTF. DNA of the CDR3: TGTGCCAGCAGTTCACTCAGGGGCGGCTACACCTTC.

The rearrangement joins TRBV9 to TRBJ1-2, with D possibly being TRBD1 (6 bases). The V end lost 7 bases, the J end lost 6 bases, and 10 bases lay between the germline ends. The CDR3 spans 11 residues. Per germline, CDR1 SGDLS and CDR2 YYNGEE. The CDR3 sequence is CASGGRDGYTF. The CDR3 nucleotides read TGTGCCAGCGGGGGCAGGGATGGCTACACCTTC.

The chain combines TRBV24-1 with TRBJ2-2; D is unresolved. Trimming removed 7 bases from V and 3 bases from J, with 8 bases in between. The germline CDR1 and CDR2 sequences are KGHDR and SFDVKD. CDR3 length equals 13 residues. This chain's CDR3 is CATSPPYTGELFF. CDR3 nucleotide sequence: TGTGCCACCAGCCCCCCTTACACCGGGGAGCTGTTTTTT.

V gene TRBV19 combines with J gene TRBJ1-6; no clear D. CDR3 length: 12 residues. The V and J ends lost 6 bases and 2 bases respectively, with 2 bases between them. Germline V gene sequence: CDR1 LNHDA, CDR2 SQIVND (reference sequence). The CDR3 spells CASSTYNSPLHF. The CDR3 nucleotides read TGTGCCAGTAGCACCTATAATTCACCCCTCCACTTT.

The V and J genes are TRBV2 and TRBJ1-1, with TRBD1 identical over 7 bases. The CDR3 covers 15 residues. The V gene's germline CDR1 is SNHLY and CDR2 FYNNEI. The V and J ends lost 6 bases and 2 bases, in that order; junction bases with no gene match: 9. In DNA form, the CDR3 reads TGTGCCAGCAGGGATCGGTGGACAGGCAACACTGAAGCTTTCTTT. Residues: CASRDRWTGNTEAFF. The whole variable domain, filled in from reference TRBV2 and TRBJ1-1, reads EPEVTQTPSHQVTQMGQEVILRCVPISNHLYFYWYRQILGQKVEFLVSFYNNEISEKSEIFDDQFSVERPDGSNFTLKIRSTKLEDSAMYFCASRDRWTGNTEAFFGQGTRLTVV.

The chain uses TRBV10-1 and TRBJ2-3, with TRBD2 matching 9 bases. This CDR3 comprises 14 residues. V shed 2 bases, J shed 4 bases, and the junction held 1 base outside the gene matches. Germline loops: CDR1 WNHNN, CDR2 SYGVQD (reference sequence). The CDR3 DNA sequence: TGCGCCAGCAGTGAGGGACTAGCGTCAGATACGCAGTATTTT. Its protein is CASSEGLASDTQYF.

V and J are TRBV10-3 and TRBJ1-3, with D perhaps matching TRBD1 (6 bases). The CDR3 spans 12 residues. V lost 7 bases and J lost 4, with 8 bases in between. Per the germline V gene, CDR1 is ENHRY and CDR2 is SYGVKD. The CDR3: CAINQGGNTIYF. The CDR3 region has the DNA TGTGCCATCAACCAGGGGGGAAACACCATATATTTT.

V is TRBV4-1 and J is TRBJ2-5; weak D call: TRBD2 (5 bases). The ends were cut back, 1 base at V and 3 bases at J, with 15 bases in the middle. The CDR3 is 16 residues long. CDR1 is MGHRA and CDR2 is YSYEKL in the germline V gene. CDR3 bases: TGCGCCAGCAGCCAAGTCTCGAGTTGGGGAGAAGAGACCCAGTACTTC. It codes for CASSQVSSWGEETQYF.

A few counts support this clone. The V call is TRBV5-1, the J call TRBJ1-5; 8 positions match TRBD1. The CDR3 sequence is 15 residues long. V gave up 3 bases and J gave up 0 bases; unmatched junction bases: 2. The germline gives CDR1 SGHRS, CDR2 YFSETQ. The CDR3, as DNA: TGCGCCAGCAGCTGGACAGGGCCTAGCAATCAGCCCCAGCATTTT. It encodes CASSWTGPSNQPQHF. Together with reference TRBV5-1 and TRBJ1-5, the CDR3 gives the full variable domain: KAGVTQTPRYLIKTRGQQVTLSCSPISGHRSVSWYQQTPGQGLQFLFEYFSETQRNKGNFPGRFSGRQFSNSRSEMNVSTLELGDSALYLCASSWTGPSNQPQHFGDGTRLSIL.

CDR3 sequence (DNA): TGTGCCAGCAGCTTACAGGGGCGGTACGAGCAGTACTTC. Translating gives CASSLQGRYEQYF. V and J are TRBV5-5 and TRBJ2-7, with 7 bases identical to TRBD1. The CDR3 loop spans 13 amino acids. In germline, CDR1 is SGHKS, CDR2 YYEKEE (reference sequence). Unmatched junction bases numbered 3, after V lost 2 bases and J lost 4 bases.

The V and J genes are TRBV4-1 and TRBJ2-1, with 7 bases matching TRBD2. With V trimmed by 1 base and J by 8 bases, 11 bases remained unmatched. Per the germline V gene, CDR1 is MGHRA and CDR2 is YSYEKL. The CDR3 loop spans 16 amino acids. In DNA form, the CDR3 reads TGCGCCAGCAGCCAAGGCCTCTTGAGTGGGGGGGATGAGCAGTTCTTC. As protein: CASSQGLLSGGDEQFF.

The chain links TRBV4-2 to TRBJ2-7; D perhaps matches TRBD1 (6 bases). The CDR3 sequence is 13 residues long. V gave up 5 bases and J gave up 4 bases, with 12 bases separating them. Germline V lookup: CDR1 LGHNA, CDR2 YNFKEQ. The CDR3 bases are TGTGCCAGCAGCGCCCGGGACACATACGAGCAGTACTTC. Its protein is CASSARDTYEQYF.

In this sample, this clone turned up once. The chain carries TRBV6-1 and TRBJ1-2, with D unclear. The CDR3 has 16 amino acids. V shed 2 bases and J shed 5 bases, with 18 bases lying between them. CDR1 is MNHNS and CDR2 is SASEGT in the germline V gene. The CDR3 bases are TGTGCCAGCAGTGAATACTTCGGGAGTCCTGGGTATGGCTACACCTTC. Encoded protein: CASSEYFGSPGYGYTF.

The chain recombines TRBV6-5 with TRBJ1-5, with D possibly being TRBD1 (5 bases). This CDR3 region has 12 residues. V shed 5 bases and J shed 8 bases, with 10 bases lying between them. Germline-derived CDR1 and CDR2 are MNHEY and SVGAGI. CDR3 sequence: CASSPVGEPQHF. In DNA form, the CDR3 reads TGTGCCAGCAGTCCGGTAGGGGAGCCCCAGCATTTT.

This chain joins TRBV30 and TRBJ2-7, with a possible D match to TRBD2 (7 bases). In germline, CDR1 is GTSNPN, CDR2 SVGIG (reference sequence). This CDR3 has 14 residues. The ends were cut back, 4 bases at V and 5 bases at J, with 18 bases in the middle. CDR3 DNA sequence: TGTGCCTGGAACCTCCTCTGGGGGGGCGACGAGCAGTACTTC. It is translated as CAWNLLWGGDEQYF.

The gene calls are TRBV5-1 and TRBJ2-7, with TRBD1 matching over 8 bases. This CDR3 comprises 16 residues. The germline CDR1 and CDR2 sequences are SGHRS and YFSETQ. V shed 4 bases and J 1 base; nucleotides not matched to a gene: 10. CDR3 bases: TGCGCCAGCAGCCTCGAAGAGGACAGGGTGTCCTACGAGCAGTACTTC. This gives the protein CASSLEEDRVSYEQYF.

This clone was detected once. This chain uses TRBV27 with TRBJ1-5; a weak D match, TRBD1 (5 bases). The CDR3 contains 15 residues. V lost 0 bases, J lost 9 bases, and 15 bases lay in between. Germline V CDR1 and CDR2: MNHEY, SMNVEV (reference sequence). CDR3: CASSLSGGGGPPQHF. CDR3 coding DNA: TGTGCCAGCAGTTTATCAGGAGGCGGGGGTCCGCCCCAGCATTTT.

V is TRBV6-1 and J is TRBJ2-2; no firm D call. Trimming took off 2 bases at V and 0 bases at J, with 7 bases between the two ends. CDR3 size: 15 residues. CDR1 is MNHNS and CDR2 is SASEGT in the germline V gene. This CDR3 is CASSERLANTGELFF. CDR3 DNA sequence: TGTGCCAGCAGTGAAAGGCTAGCGAACACCGGGGAGCTGTTTTTT.

V gene TRBV9 combines with J gene TRBJ1-2; 7 nucleotides match TRBD1. The CDR3 spans 16 residues. V lost 4 bases to trimming and J lost 0 bases; unmatched junction nucleotides: 9. Germline CDR1 SGDLS, CDR2 YYNGEE. This CDR3 is CASSLQPTGTNYGYTF. The CDR3 DNA reads TGTGCCAGCAGCCTTCAGCCGACAGGGACTAACTATGGCTACACCTTC.

A single count supports this clone. The chain is built from TRBV5-1 and TRBJ2-1, with a weak D call TRBD2 (6 bases). Looked up from germline, CDR1 is SGHRS and CDR2 is YFSETQ. CDR3 size: 15 residues. Trimming took 1 base from V and 6 from J, leaving 14 bases between them. In DNA form, the CDR3 reads TGCGCCAGCAGCTTGTGGGGGGATAGGGCCAATGAGCAGTTCTTC. This sequence encodes CASSLWGDRANEQFF.

The chain is built from TRBV10-1 and TRBJ2-7; D is possibly TRBD1 (6 bases). V was cut by 9 bases and J by 1 base, with 13 bases left in between. CDR1 is WNHNN and CDR2 is SYGVQD in the germline V gene (reference sequence). The length of the CDR3 is 13 residues. The CDR3 DNA sequence: TGCGCCAGTTCTCAAGGGGGATCCTACGAGCAGTACTTC. As protein: CASSQGGSYEQYF.

This rearrangement joins TRBV19 to TRBJ1-4, with D possibly matching TRBD1 (5 bases). Germline V gene sequence: CDR1 LNHDA, CDR2 SQIVND (reference sequence). The CDR3 is 11 amino acids. The V gene lost 10 bases and the J gene lost 8 bases, with 11 bases spanning the gap. The CDR3 region has the DNA TGTGCCACCCGCCAGGGAGAAAAACTGTTTTTT. It codes for CATRQGEKLFF.

The chain has TRBV27 and TRBJ2-1, with 13 nucleotides matching TRBD2. The germline V gene has CDR1 MNHEY and CDR2 SMNVEV (reference sequence). The CDR3 is 15 residues long. The V gene end was trimmed by 4 bases and the J gene end by 13 bases; junction bases not matched to a gene: 10. The CDR3 DNA follows: TGTGCCAGCAGTTCCGACTCGGGACTAGCGGGACCTCAGTTCTTC. Translating gives CASSSDSGLAGPQFF.

The gene calls are TRBV4-1 and TRBJ1-4; 8 nucleotides align to TRBD1. The V segment lost 1 base and the J segment 0 bases; nucleotides outside the gene matches: 13. CDR3 size: 20 residues. The germline V gene has CDR1 MGHRA and CDR2 YSYEKL. CDR3 bases: TGCGCCAGCAGCCAAGGGAGGACAGGGCCCTTAGTTGCAACTAATGAAAAACTGTTTTTT. As protein: CASSQGRTGPLVATNEKLFF.

V usage is TRBV27 and J usage is TRBJ1-5; no clear D. Germline CDR1 reads MNHEY; CDR2 reads SMNVEV (reference sequence). Trimming took 5 bases from V and 0 from J, leaving 8 bases between them. The CDR3 spans 14 residues. CDR3 sequence: CASSRVYSNQPQHF. CDR3 nucleotides: TGTGCCAGCAGTCGGGTCTATAGCAATCAGCCCCAGCATTTT.

This rearrangement joins TRBV30 to TRBJ2-7; D is perhaps TRBD1 (5 bases). CDR3 length: 16 amino acids. Germline CDR1 and CDR2: GTSNPN and SVGIG (reference sequence). Trimming removed 0 bases at V and 2 bases at J, with 17 bases between. CDR3 amino acids: CAWSVIPLQETYEQYF. In nucleotides, the CDR3 is TGTGCCTGGAGTGTAATCCCCCTACAGGAGACCTACGAGCAGTACTTC.